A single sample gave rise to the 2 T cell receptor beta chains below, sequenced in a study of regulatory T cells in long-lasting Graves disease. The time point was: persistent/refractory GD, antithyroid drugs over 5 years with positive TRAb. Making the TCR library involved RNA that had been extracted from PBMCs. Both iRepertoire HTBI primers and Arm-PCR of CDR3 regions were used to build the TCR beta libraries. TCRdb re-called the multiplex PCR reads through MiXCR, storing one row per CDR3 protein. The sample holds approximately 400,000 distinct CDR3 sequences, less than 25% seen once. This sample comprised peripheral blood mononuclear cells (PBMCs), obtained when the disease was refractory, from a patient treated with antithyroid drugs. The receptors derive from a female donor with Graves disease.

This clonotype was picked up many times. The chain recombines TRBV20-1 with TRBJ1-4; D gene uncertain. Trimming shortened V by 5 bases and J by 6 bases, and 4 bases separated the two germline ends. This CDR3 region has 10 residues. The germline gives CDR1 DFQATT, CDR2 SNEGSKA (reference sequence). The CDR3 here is CSALDEKLFF. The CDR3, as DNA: TGCAGTGCTTTGGATGAAAAACTGTTTTTT.

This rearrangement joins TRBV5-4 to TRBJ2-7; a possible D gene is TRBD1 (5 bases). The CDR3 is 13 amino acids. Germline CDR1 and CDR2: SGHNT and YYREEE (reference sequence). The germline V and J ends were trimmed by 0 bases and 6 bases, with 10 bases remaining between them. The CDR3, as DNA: TGTGCCAGCAGCTTGGACAGGTTTAGCGAGCAGTACTTC. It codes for CASSLDRFSEQYF.